This T cell receptor (beta chain) was sequenced for a study of T cell changes during pregnancy in multiple sclerosis. Produced via immunoSEQ multiplex PCR; TCRdb's table is partial and in-frame only. The sample lists about 120,000 clones; approximately 95% were seen once. With 5 bases removed from V and 6 bases from J, the gap between germline ends came to 17 bases. This CDR3 region has 14 residues. Looked up from germline, CDR1 is SQVTM and CDR2 is ANQGSEA. The source material was peripheral blood, sampled before pregnancy. The receptor comes from a female donor with multiple sclerosis, enrolled in a pregnancy study. The chain couples TRBV29-1 to TRBJ2-1; D is possibly TRBD2 (6 bases). The CDR3 DNA is TGCAGCGTTCTGCGACTAGGGTTACGCAATGAGCAGTTCTTC. Its protein is CSVLRLGLRNEQFF.